The entry that follows covers one T cell receptor beta chain sequence. The protocol was immunoSEQ multiplex PCR, while the TCRdb copy is restricted to in-frame clones and leaves out a portion. The table records tens of thousands of clones, over 75% of them present only once. The data derive from a study of T cell responses to AZD1222 COVID-19 vaccine. The specimen was peripheral blood, collected on day 0 of AZD1222 vaccination. The TCR comes from an adult in good health.

CDR3 sequence (DNA): TGTGCCAGCAGCGTACAGGGAAAGAATGAAAACACCATATATTTT. Translation: CASSVQGKNENTIYF. The rearrangement joins TRBV9 to TRBJ1-3; D might be TRBD1 (5 bases). This CDR3 is 15 amino acids long. Per the germline V gene, CDR1 is SGDLS and CDR2 is YYNGEE. V was cut by 1 base and J by 6 bases, with 14 bases left in between.